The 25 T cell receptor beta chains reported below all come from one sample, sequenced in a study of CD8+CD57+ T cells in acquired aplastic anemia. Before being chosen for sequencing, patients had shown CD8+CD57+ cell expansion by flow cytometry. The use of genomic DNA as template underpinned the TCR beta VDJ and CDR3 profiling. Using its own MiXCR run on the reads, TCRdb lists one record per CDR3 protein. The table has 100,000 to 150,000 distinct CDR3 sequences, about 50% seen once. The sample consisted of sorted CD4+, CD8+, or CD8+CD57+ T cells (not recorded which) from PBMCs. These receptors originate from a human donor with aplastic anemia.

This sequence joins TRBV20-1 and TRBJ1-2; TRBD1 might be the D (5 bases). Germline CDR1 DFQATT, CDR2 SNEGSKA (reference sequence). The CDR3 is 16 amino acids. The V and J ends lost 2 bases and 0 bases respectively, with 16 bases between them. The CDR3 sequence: CSARPQGGGSNYGYTF. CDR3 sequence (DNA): TGCAGTGCTAGACCACAAGGCGGGGGTTCTAACTATGGCTACACCTTC.

The CDR3 DNA follows: TGCGCCAGCAGCGGCGTGCGGGGGACACTCTCAGAGACCCAGTACTTC. This encodes CASSGVRGTLSETQYF. The chain couples TRBV5-1 to TRBJ2-5; TRBD2 might be the D (7 bases). V was shortened by 4 bases and J by 4 bases, with 20 bases between the two germline ends. This CDR3 is built from 16 residues. CDR1 and CDR2 (germline): SGHRS, YFSETQ.

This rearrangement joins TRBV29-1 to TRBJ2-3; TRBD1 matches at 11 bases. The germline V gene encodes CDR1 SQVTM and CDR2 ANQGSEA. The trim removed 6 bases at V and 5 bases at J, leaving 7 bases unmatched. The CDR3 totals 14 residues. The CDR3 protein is CSVQAGTGGDTQYF. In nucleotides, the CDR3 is TGCAGCGTGCAGGCAGGGACAGGGGGAGATACGCAGTATTTT.

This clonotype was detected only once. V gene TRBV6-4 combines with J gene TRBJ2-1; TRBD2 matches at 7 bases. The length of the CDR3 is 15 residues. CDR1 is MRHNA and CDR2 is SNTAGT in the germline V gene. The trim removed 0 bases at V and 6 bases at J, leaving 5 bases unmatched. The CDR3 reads CASSDSVAGLNEQFF. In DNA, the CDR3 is TGTGCCAGCAGTGACTCGGTAGCGGGCCTCAATGAGCAGTTCTTC.

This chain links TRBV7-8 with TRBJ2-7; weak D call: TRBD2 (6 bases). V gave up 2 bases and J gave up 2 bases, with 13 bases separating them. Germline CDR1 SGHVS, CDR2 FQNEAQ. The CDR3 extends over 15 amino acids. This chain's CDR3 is CASSLRDSNTYEQYF. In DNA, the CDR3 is TGTGCCAGCAGCTTACGGGACTCAAACACCTACGAGCAGTACTTC.

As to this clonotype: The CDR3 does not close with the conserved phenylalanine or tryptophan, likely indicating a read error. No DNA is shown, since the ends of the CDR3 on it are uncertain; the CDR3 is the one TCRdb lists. CDR3 protein: CASSPGTV. This chain uses TRBV9 with TRBJ2-5; the DNA was not compared with TRBD1, the D call given in the table. Germline CDR1 is SGDLS and CDR2 is YYNGEE. The CDR3 spans 8 amino acids, including both terminal residues.

CDR3 sequence: CASSLRGGSEAFF. In DNA, the CDR3 is TGTGCCAGCAGTCTCAGGGGAGGGTCTGAAGCTTTCTTT. This rearrangement joins TRBV12-3 or TRBV12-4 to TRBJ1-1; weak D call: TRBD1 (6 bases). Trimming stripped 5 bases from V and 6 bases from J, with 13 bases between. This CDR3 is 13 amino acids long.

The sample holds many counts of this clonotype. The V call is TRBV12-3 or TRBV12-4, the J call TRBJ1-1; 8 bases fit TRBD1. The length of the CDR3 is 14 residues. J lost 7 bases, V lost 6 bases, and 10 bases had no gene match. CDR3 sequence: CASSSLIDRGEAFF. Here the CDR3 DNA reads TGTGCCAGCAGCTCCCTGATTGACAGGGGTGAAGCTTTCTTT.

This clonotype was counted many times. DNA of the CDR3: TGTGCCAGCAGCTTAACTACAGGGACAAATCAGCCCCAGCATTTT. Translated, it gives CASSLTTGTNQPQHF. This chain connects TRBV7-9 to TRBJ1-5; TRBD1 might be the D (6 bases). Germline values: CDR1 SEHNR, CDR2 FQNEAQ (reference sequence). The V end lost 2 bases, the J end lost 4 bases, and 12 bases lay between the germline ends. The CDR3 extends over 15 amino acids.

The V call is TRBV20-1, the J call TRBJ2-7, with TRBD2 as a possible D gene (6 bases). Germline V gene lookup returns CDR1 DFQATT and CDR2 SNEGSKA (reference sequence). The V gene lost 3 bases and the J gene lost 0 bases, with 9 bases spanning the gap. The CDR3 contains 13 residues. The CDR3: CSASGGSSYEQYF. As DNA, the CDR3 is TGCAGTGCTAGCGGGGGTAGCTCCTACGAGCAGTACTTC.

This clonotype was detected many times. CDR3 in DNA: TGTGCCAGCAGCGGGGGACAGGGCACCACTGAAGCTTTCTTT. It yields the protein CASSGGQGTTEAFF. This chain joins TRBV9 and TRBJ1-1; TRBD1 aligns across 9 bases. CDR1 and CDR2 from the germline V gene are SGDLS and YYNGEE. The V gene end was trimmed by 3 bases and the J gene end by 4 bases; junction bases not matched to a gene: 4. The CDR3 runs to 14 residues. The whole variable domain, filled in from reference TRBV9 and TRBJ1-1, reads DSGVTQTPKHLITATGQRVTLRCSPRSGDLSVYWYQQSLDQGLQFLIQYYNGEERAKGNILERFSAQQFPDLHSELNLSSLELGDSALYFCASSGGQGTTEAFFGQGTRLTVV.

Here the CDR3 reads CASSLSQSYEQYF. The CDR3 nucleotides read TGTGCCAGCAGTTTATCACAGTCCTACGAGCAGTACTTC. The V and J genes are TRBV28 and TRBJ2-7; D remains unclear. The CDR3 spans 13 residues. From germline, CDR1 is MDHEN and CDR2 SYDVKM. Trimming took 1 base from V and 1 from J, leaving 5 bases between them.

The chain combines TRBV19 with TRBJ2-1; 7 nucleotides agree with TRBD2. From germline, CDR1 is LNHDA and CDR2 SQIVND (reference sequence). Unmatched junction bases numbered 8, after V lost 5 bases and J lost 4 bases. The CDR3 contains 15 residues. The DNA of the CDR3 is TGTGCCAGTAGTTCGAGGGGAGGGCCATACAATGAGCAGTTCTTC. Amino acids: CASSSRGGPYNEQFF.

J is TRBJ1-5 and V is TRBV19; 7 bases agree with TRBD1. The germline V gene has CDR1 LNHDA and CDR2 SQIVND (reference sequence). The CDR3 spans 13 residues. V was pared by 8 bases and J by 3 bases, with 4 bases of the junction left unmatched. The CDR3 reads CASGGQVNQPQHF. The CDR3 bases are TGTGCCAGTGGCGGACAGGTCAATCAGCCCCAGCATTTT.

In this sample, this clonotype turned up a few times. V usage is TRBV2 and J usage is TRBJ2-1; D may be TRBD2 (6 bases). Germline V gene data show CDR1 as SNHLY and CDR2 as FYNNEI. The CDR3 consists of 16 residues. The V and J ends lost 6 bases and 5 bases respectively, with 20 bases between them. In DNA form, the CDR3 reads TGTGCCAGCAGCCAAGAGAGGGCGGGATATGACAATGAGCAGTTCTTC. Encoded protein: CASSQERAGYDNEQFF.

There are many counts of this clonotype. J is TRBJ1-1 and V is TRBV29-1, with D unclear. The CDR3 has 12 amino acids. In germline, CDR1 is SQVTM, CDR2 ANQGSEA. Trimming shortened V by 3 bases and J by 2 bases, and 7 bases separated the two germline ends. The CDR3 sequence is CSVEYRNTEAFF. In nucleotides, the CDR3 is TGCAGCGTTGAGTACAGAAACACTGAAGCTTTCTTT.

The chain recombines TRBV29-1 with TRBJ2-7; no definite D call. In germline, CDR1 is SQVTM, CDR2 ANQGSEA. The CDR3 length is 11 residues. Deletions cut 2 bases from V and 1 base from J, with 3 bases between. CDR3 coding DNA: TGCAGCGTTGAATTATCCTACGAGCAGTACTTC. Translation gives CSVELSYEQYF.

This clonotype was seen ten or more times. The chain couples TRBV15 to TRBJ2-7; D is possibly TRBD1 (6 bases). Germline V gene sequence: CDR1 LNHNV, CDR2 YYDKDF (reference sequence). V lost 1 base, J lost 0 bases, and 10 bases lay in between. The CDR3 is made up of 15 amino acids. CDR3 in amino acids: CATSRGQGSSYEQYF. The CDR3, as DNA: TGTGCCACCAGCAGAGGTCAGGGGAGCTCCTACGAGCAGTACTTC.

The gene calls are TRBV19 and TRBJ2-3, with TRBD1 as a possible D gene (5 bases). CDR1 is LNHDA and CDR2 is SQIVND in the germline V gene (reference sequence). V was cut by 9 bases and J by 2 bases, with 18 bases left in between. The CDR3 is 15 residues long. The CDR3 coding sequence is TGTGCCAGCAGTTTACGGCAGGACAACACAGATACGCAGTATTTT. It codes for CASSLRQDNTDTQYF.

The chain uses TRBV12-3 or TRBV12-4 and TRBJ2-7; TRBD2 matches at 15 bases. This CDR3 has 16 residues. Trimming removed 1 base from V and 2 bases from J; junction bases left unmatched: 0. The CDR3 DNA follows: TGTGCCAGCAGTTTAGGGACTAGCGGGGGGGCCTACGAGCAGTACTTC. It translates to CASSLGTSGGAYEQYF.

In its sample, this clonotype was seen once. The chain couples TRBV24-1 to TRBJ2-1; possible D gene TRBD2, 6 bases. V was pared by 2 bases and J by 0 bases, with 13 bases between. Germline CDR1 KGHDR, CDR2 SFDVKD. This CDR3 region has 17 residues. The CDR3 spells CATSDWGELASYNEQFF. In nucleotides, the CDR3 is TGTGCCACCAGTGATTGGGGGGAACTTGCCTCCTACAATGAGCAGTTCTTC.

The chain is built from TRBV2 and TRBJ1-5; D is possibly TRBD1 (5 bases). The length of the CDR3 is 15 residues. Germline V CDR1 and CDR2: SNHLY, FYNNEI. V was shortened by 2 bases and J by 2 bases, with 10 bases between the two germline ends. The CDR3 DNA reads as TGTGCCAGCAGTGAACAGACAGTGGGCAATCAGCCCCAGCATTTT. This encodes CASSEQTVGNQPQHF. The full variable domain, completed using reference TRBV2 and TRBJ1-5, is EPEVTQTPSHQVTQMGQEVILRCVPISNHLYFYWYRQILGQKVEFLVSFYNNEISEKSEIFDDQFSVERPDGSNFTLKIRSTKLEDSAMYFCASSEQTVGNQPQHFGDGTRLSIL.

In nucleotides, the CDR3 is TGTGCCATCACCCCGAACGGAGACGAGCAGTACTTC. It is translated as CAITPNGDEQYF. The chain carries TRBV10-3 and TRBJ2-7; D gene ambiguous. Trimming cost V 7 bases and J 5 bases, with 12 bases left between them. CDR1 and CDR2 from the germline V gene are ENHRY and SYGVKD. CDR3 length: 12 amino acids.

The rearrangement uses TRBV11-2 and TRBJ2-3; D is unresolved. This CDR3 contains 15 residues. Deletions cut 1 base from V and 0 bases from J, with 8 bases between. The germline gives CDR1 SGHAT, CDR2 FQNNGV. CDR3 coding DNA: TGTGCCAGCAGCTTAGTGGTTGGAAGCACAGATACGCAGTATTTT. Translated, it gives CASSLVVGSTDTQYF.

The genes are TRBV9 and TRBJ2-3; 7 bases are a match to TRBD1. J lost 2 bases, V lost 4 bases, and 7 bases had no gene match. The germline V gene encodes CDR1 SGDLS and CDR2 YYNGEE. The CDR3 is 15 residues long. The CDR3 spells CASSRQGRHTDTQYF. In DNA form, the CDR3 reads TGTGCCAGCAGCCGACAGGGTCGACACACAGATACGCAGTATTTT.